This T cell receptor (beta chain) was sequenced for a study of human T cells and chemical hapten exposure. The germline V gene encodes CDR1 LNHDA and CDR2 SQIVND (reference sequence). With 2 bases removed from V and 2 bases from J, the gap between germline ends came to 7 bases. This CDR3 has 14 amino acids. Original handling: From roughly 23,000 to 640,000 TCRs were found per sample, with a median of around 96,000. TCRdb analysed the RACE reads with MiXCR anew, one entry per CDR3 protein. In this record, the V and J calls reflect TCRdb's handling and not the investigators' own analysis. The sample consists of 65,000 to 85,000 distinct CDR3 sequences, over 9% of them appearing once. As to time point: patch test 1, 2 weeks after DPC sensitization. Specified treatment: therapeutic diphenylcyclopropenone sensitization with weekly scalp DPC. This clonotype was detected a few times.

The sample in question was whole blood, obtained in connection with sensitization to the hapten diphenylcyclopropenone (DPC). The source is a woman in her forties or fifties with alopecia areata. Some clones in this sample may be carry-over from other donors' samples. The rearrangement joins TRBV19 to TRBJ1-5, with no clear D. CDR3: CASSISQRNQPQHF. Here the CDR3 DNA reads TGTGCCAGTAGTATAAGTCAGCGCAATCAGCCCCAGCATTTT.